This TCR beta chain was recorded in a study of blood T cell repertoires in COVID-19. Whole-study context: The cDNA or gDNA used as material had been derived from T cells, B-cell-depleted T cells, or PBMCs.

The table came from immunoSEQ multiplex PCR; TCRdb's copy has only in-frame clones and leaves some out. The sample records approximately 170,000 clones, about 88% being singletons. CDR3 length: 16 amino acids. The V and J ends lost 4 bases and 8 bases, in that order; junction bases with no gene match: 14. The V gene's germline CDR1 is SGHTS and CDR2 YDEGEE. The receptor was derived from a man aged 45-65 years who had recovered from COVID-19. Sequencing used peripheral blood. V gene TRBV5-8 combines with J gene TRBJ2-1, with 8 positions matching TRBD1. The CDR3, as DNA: TGTGCCAGCAGCGGGGCGACAGGGGACGTTATGTATGAGCAGTTCTTC. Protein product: CASSGATGDVMYEQFF.